Below, 30 T cell receptor beta chains from the same sample are listed, as sequenced in a study of blood T cell repertoires in COVID-19 (dated by TCRdb to 2019 to 2021). The method behind the library was the immunoSEQ multiplex PCR assay. Held by TCRdb, this immuneACCESS table contains in-frame sequences only and omits some clones. Under half of the omission traces to an unresolved V gene where checked; the cause of the rest is unknown. For this sample the table gives approximately 52,000 clones, of which roughly 87% were detected only once. The top ten clones comprise 4.9% of the sample. Sample: peripheral blood. The source is a man in his 60s with active COVID-19.

For the CDR3, the DNA is TGCGCCTGCAAACAGGGGGGTATGAACACTGAAGCTTTCTTT. Translating it yields CACKQGGMNTEAFF. The rearrangement links TRBV5-1 to TRBJ1-1; 8 bases are shared with TRBD1. The length of the CDR3 is 14 residues. Trimming took 10 bases from V and 0 from J; bases not matched to a gene: 8. CDR1 is SGHRS, CDR2 YFSETQ, per germline.

The J gene is TRBJ1-5, the V gene TRBV9, with TRBD1 matching 8 bases. Germline trimming cut 4 bases from V and 4 bases from J; bases unmatched to any gene: 7. The CDR3 has 15 amino acids. The V gene's germline CDR1 is SGDLS and CDR2 YYNGEE. In DNA form, the CDR3 reads TGTGCCAGCAGCACCGGACAGGGCCGAAATCAGCCCCAGCATTTT. Translated, it gives CASSTGQGRNQPQHF. Full variable domain (outside the CDR3, taken from reference TRBV9 and TRBJ1-5): DSGVTQTPKHLITATGQRVTLRCSPRSGDLSVYWYQQSLDQGLQFLIQYYNGEERAKGNILERFSAQQFPDLHSELNLSSLELGDSALYFCASSTGQGRNQPQHFGDGTRLSIL.

The chain couples TRBV12-5 to TRBJ2-2; maybe TRBD2 (6 bases). The V gene lost 0 bases and the J gene lost 4 bases, with 9 bases spanning the gap. CDR1 and CDR2 from the germline V gene are LGHNT and FRNRAP. The CDR3 has 15 amino acids. The DNA of the CDR3 is TGTGCTAGTGGTTTGGTAGTGGGGGGCACCGGGGAGCTGTTTTTT. Protein sequence: CASGLVVGGTGELFF. Filled out from reference TRBV12-5 and TRBJ2-2, the complete variable domain reads DARVTQTPRHKVTEMGQEVTMRCQPILGHNTVFWYRQTMMQGLELLAYFRNRAPLDDSGMPKDRFSAEMPDATLATLKIQPSEPRDSAVYFCASGLVVGGTGELFFGEGSRLTVL.

The chain combines TRBV21-1 with TRBJ2-2; TRBD2 is the table's D call, not checked against the DNA. TRBV21-1 is classified as a pseudogene. This CDR3 has 17 residues. CDR3 sequence: CASRIRASGMVGGELFF. CDR3 sequence (DNA): TGTGCCAGCAGGATTAGGGCTAGCGGGATGGTCGGCGGGGAGCTGTTTTTT.

This rearrangement joins TRBV5-1 to TRBJ2-2; TRBD2 is a possible D gene (6 bases). Germline assignment: CDR1 SGHRS and CDR2 YFSETQ. The CDR3 consists of 14 residues. The V gene lost 2 bases and the J gene lost 3 bases, with 8 bases spanning the gap. CDR3 bases: TGCGCCAGCAGCTTCGGGGAGGACACCGGGGAGCTGTTTTTT. As protein: CASSFGEDTGELFF.

This sequence joins TRBV19 and TRBJ2-6; D remains ambiguous. From germline, CDR1 is LNHDA and CDR2 SQIVND (reference sequence). This CDR3 spans 15 amino acids. V gave up 3 bases and J gave up 0 bases, with 6 bases separating them. The CDR3 loop reads CASSIGSSGANVLTF. CDR3 nucleotide sequence: TGTGCCAGTAGTATCGGGTCCTCTGGGGCCAACGTCCTGACTTTC.

The gene calls are TRBV6-5 and TRBJ2-2, with 11 bases fitting TRBD1. J was trimmed by 4 bases and V by 4 bases; bases with no gene match: 2. In germline, CDR1 is MNHEY, CDR2 SVGAGI. The CDR3 length is 15 residues. CDR3 protein: CASSCGTGGTGELFF. As DNA, the CDR3 is TGTGCCAGCAGTTGTGGGACAGGGGGCACCGGGGAGCTGTTTTTT.

The chain combines TRBV9 with TRBJ1-2; D may be TRBD1 (5 bases). V lost 1 base to trimming and J lost 4 bases, with 11 bases between them. The germline V gene encodes CDR1 SGDLS and CDR2 YYNGEE. CDR3 size: 14 residues. The CDR3 nucleotides are TGTGCCAGCAGCGTAAAGGGGTTTGGCTATGGCTACACCTTC. Its protein is CASSVKGFGYGYTF.

The chain links TRBV2 to TRBJ1-1; TRBD1 agrees at 7 bases. This CDR3 is built from 13 residues. V was clipped by 0 bases and J by 5 bases; unmatched bases: 0. Germline assignment: CDR1 SNHLY and CDR2 FYNNEI. The CDR3 DNA sequence: TGTGCCAGCAGTGAAGCGACAGGGACTGAAGCTTTCTTT. Amino acid sequence: CASSEATGTEAFF.

This chain joins TRBV6-2 or TRBV6-3 and TRBJ1-3, with D possibly matching TRBD1 (6 bases). Germline V gene sequence: CDR1 MNHEY, CDR2 SVGEGT. V lost 2 bases and J lost 2, with 10 bases in between. This CDR3 spans 15 amino acids. CDR3 amino acids: CASSYRRQAGNTIYF. As DNA, the CDR3 is TGTGCCAGCAGTTACAGGAGACAGGCTGGAAACACCATATATTTT.

This chain links TRBV7-2 with TRBJ2-3; D possibly corresponds to TRBD2 (5 bases). This CDR3 has 12 amino acids. CDR1 is SGHTA, CDR2 FQGNSA, per germline. The ends were cut back, 4 bases at V and 6 bases at J, with 8 bases in the middle. CDR3 region: CASSSGGDTQYF. The CDR3 DNA reads as TGTGCCAGCAGCTCCGGCGGGGATACGCAGTATTTT.

The chain is built from TRBV19 and TRBJ1-5; D remains unclear. V shed 10 bases and J shed 7 bases, with 17 bases lying between them. The CDR3 is 13 amino acids. Germline V gene sequence: CDR1 LNHDA, CDR2 SQIVND (reference sequence). CDR3 DNA: TGTGCCACCACGGGAAAGCTCGGGCAGCCCCAGCATTTT. Translation: CATTGKLGQPQHF.

The gene calls are TRBV28 and TRBJ1-3; tentative D call: TRBD1 (6 bases). The germline V gene has CDR1 MDHEN and CDR2 SYDVKM. Trimming left V 6 bases short and J 2 bases short, with 14 bases between. The CDR3 contains 15 residues. The CDR3 DNA sequence: TGTGCCAGCAGCTTACAGGGAACAGCTGGAAACACCATATATTTT. Translating gives CASSLQGTAGNTIYF.

The chain combines TRBV19 with TRBJ2-2; TRBD2 matches at 7 bases. CDR1 is LNHDA and CDR2 is SQIVND in the germline V gene (reference sequence). Losses at the gene ends were 4 bases for V and 3 bases for J; bases not matched to a gene: 5. CDR3 size: 15 residues. The CDR3 sequence is CASSTRGDYTGELFF. CDR3 bases: TGTGCCAGTAGTACCCGGGGGGACTACACCGGGGAGCTGTTTTTT.

J is TRBJ1-2 and V is TRBV12-3 or TRBV12-4; D is ambiguous. The CDR3 extends over 13 amino acids. V lost 0 bases and J lost 4, with 6 bases in between. The CDR3 sequence: CASSLARGYGYTF. As DNA, the CDR3 is TGTGCCAGCAGTTTAGCGCGGGGCTATGGCTACACCTTC.

This chain connects TRBV7-9 to TRBJ2-7; possible D gene TRBD1, 6 bases. With 1 base removed from V and 2 bases from J, the gap between germline ends came to 9 bases. The germline V gene encodes CDR1 SEHNR and CDR2 FQNEAQ (reference sequence). This CDR3 is built from 14 residues. In nucleotides, the CDR3 is TGTGCCAGCAGCTTAGGTAGGGACACCTACGAGCAGTACTTC. This translates into CASSLGRDTYEQYF.

This clone was observed a few times. J is TRBJ1-2 and V is TRBV4-2; the D gene is possibly TRBD1 (6 bases). The CDR3 runs 15 residues. The ends were cut back, 0 bases at V and 7 bases at J, with 15 bases in the middle. Germline V gene data show CDR1 as LGHNA and CDR2 as YNFKEQ. CDR3 amino acids: CASSQDPAGESGYTF. CDR3 sequence (DNA): TGTGCCAGCAGCCAAGATCCCGCAGGGGAGAGTGGCTACACCTTC.

Turning to this clone: The sample carries other DNA sequences with the same CDR3. The rearrangement uses TRBV6-5 and TRBJ2-7, with 7 bases matching TRBD1. The CDR3 loop spans 13 amino acids. V lost 5 bases, J lost 3 bases, and 4 bases stayed unmatched. Looked up from germline, CDR1 is MNHEY and CDR2 is SVGAGI. The chain's CDR3 is CASSRDSLYEQYF. In DNA form, the CDR3 reads TGTGCCAGCAGTCGGGACAGCCTCTACGAGCAGTACTTC.

The chain recombines TRBV20-1 with TRBJ2-7; D remains unclear. Trimming left V 3 bases short and J 3 bases short, with 15 bases between. Germline assignment: CDR1 DFQATT and CDR2 SNEGSKA (reference sequence). This CDR3 region has 14 residues. The CDR3: CSASGEATYYEQYF. CDR3 coding DNA: TGCAGTGCTAGTGGCGAGGCAACCTACTACGAGCAGTACTTC.

A few counts support this clone. This chain joins TRBV7-2 and TRBJ2-3; 9 bases fit TRBD2. Trimming cost V 4 bases and J 5 bases; bases outside gene matches: 13. The CDR3 has 17 amino acids. Germline V gives CDR1 SGHTA, CDR2 FQGNSA. DNA of the CDR3: TGTGCCAGCAGCTCTATGGGGGCGGGAGGGCCGATAGATACGCAGTATTTT. Translated, it gives CASSSMGAGGPIDTQYF.

On this clone itself: One end of the junction fails to match germline, which may point to a read error. V and J are TRBV5-4 and TRBJ1-1; D may be TRBD1 (5 bases). CDR3 size: 17 residues. Germline values: CDR1 SGHNT, CDR2 YYREEE (reference sequence). DNA of the CDR3: TGTGCCTGCAGGCGGGGGGGTACTGGGGGTGGGAACACTGAAGCTTTCTTT. Translating it yields CACRRGGTGGGNTEAFF.

V usage is TRBV6-7 and J usage is TRBJ2-7; tentatively, D is TRBD1 (6 bases). TRBV6-7 belongs to the ORF category, with a function that is uncertain. Trimming took off 0 bases at V and 5 bases at J, with 23 bases between the two ends. The CDR3 length is 18 residues. The CDR3 here is CASSYSEGGRQRANEQYF. The CDR3 nucleotides are TGTGCCAGCAGTTACTCAGAAGGGGGTCGGCAGCGAGCCAACGAGCAGTACTTC.

The rearrangement joins TRBV4-2 to TRBJ2-1; D is possibly TRBD1 (5 bases). V was shortened by 1 base and J by 5 bases, with 21 bases between the two germline ends. Per the germline V gene, CDR1 is LGHNA and CDR2 is YNFKEQ. This CDR3 contains 18 residues. The chain's CDR3 is CASSQVRFLTQGNNEQFF. Here the CDR3 DNA reads TGTGCCAGCAGCCAAGTCCGCTTTCTTACCCAGGGCAACAATGAGCAGTTCTTC.

The chain employs TRBV7-9 and TRBJ1-2; 8 positions match TRBD1. V was pared by 5 bases and J by 8 bases, with 13 bases of the junction left unmatched. CDR1 is SEHNR, CDR2 FQNEAQ, per germline (reference sequence). The CDR3 totals 15 residues. The CDR3 DNA reads as TGTGCCAGCAGCCAACCGGGACAGGCCGATTGGGGCTACACCTTC. Protein product: CASSQPGQADWGYTF.

The chain carries TRBV19 and TRBJ1-2, with no clear D. The V end was cut by 5 bases, the J end by 4 bases, with 8 bases between. The CDR3 is 12 residues long. Germline V lookup: CDR1 LNHDA, CDR2 SQIVND (reference sequence). CDR3 loop: CASSETSYGYTF. The CDR3 region has the DNA TGTGCCAGTAGTGAGACAAGCTATGGCTACACCTTC.

This rearrangement joins TRBV5-1 to TRBJ2-5; 9 bases agree with TRBD1. The CDR3 has 13 residues. Germline lookup yields CDR1 SGHRS and CDR2 YFSETQ. The junction had 1 base not matched to a gene; V was cut back by 4 bases and J by 3 bases. CDR3 region: CASSRTGEETQYF. The CDR3 bases are TGCGCCAGCAGCCGGACAGGGGAAGAGACCCAGTACTTC.

The chain links TRBV4-3 to TRBJ2-1, with D possibly matching TRBD1 (5 bases). The V and J ends lost 0 bases and 9 bases respectively, with 12 bases between them. The CDR3 runs 14 residues. Germline CDR1 is LGHNA and CDR2 is YSLEER. For the CDR3, the DNA is TGCGCCAGCAGCCAAGATTTAAGGGGTATTGAGCAGTTCTTC. Its translation: CASSQDLRGIEQFF.

The J gene is TRBJ2-7, the V gene TRBV12-5, with TRBD2 as a possible D gene (7 bases). The germline CDR1 and CDR2 sequences are LGHNT and FRNRAP. There are 14 residues in the CDR3. V lost 1 base to trimming and J lost 6 bases, with 13 bases between them. In DNA form, the CDR3 reads TGTGCTAGTGGTTTGGCGGGGGGCAGGGGCGAGCAGTACTTC. This encodes CASGLAGGRGEQYF.

The CDR3 nucleotides are TGTGCCAGCAGCTTAAACGGCGGGTCAAATCAGCCCCAGCATTTT. Translated, it gives CASSLNGGSNQPQHF. The chain uses TRBV7-2 and TRBJ1-5; no clear D gene. Trimming cost V 2 bases and J 4 bases, with 12 bases left between them. The CDR3 runs to 15 residues. From germline, CDR1 is SGHTA and CDR2 FQGNSA.

The chain recombines TRBV19 with TRBJ2-1, with 7 bases matching TRBD1. This CDR3 has 16 amino acids. Trimming cost V 4 bases and J 0 bases; bases outside gene matches: 6. Germline CDR1 is LNHDA and CDR2 is SQIVND (reference sequence). The CDR3 sequence: CASSTLQGSSYNEQFF. In DNA form, the CDR3 reads TGTGCCAGTAGTACCTTACAGGGGAGCTCCTACAATGAGCAGTTCTTC.